This T cell receptor beta chain appears in the sequencing data of a study of blood T cell repertoires in COVID-19. Study at large: T cells, B-cell-depleted T cells, or PBMCs supplied cDNA or gDNA.

The protocol was immunoSEQ multiplex PCR, while the TCRdb copy is restricted to in-frame clones and leaves out a portion. The data show about 190,000 clones, with 65% to 85% seen just once and under 4% held by the top ten. The CDR3 has 15 amino acids. CDR1 and CDR2 (germline): SGHTA, FQGTGA. Trimming took 5 bases from V and 6 from J; bases not matched to a gene: 9. J is TRBJ2-1 and V is TRBV7-3; 8 bases match TRBD1. Material: PBMCs or T cells enriched from blood (not recorded which). The origin of this receptor is a woman aged 30 to 39 who had recovered from COVID-19. This CDR3 is CASSPRTGKLNEQFF. CDR3 nucleotides: TGTGCCAGCAGCCCTAGGACAGGGAAGCTCAATGAGCAGTTCTTC.